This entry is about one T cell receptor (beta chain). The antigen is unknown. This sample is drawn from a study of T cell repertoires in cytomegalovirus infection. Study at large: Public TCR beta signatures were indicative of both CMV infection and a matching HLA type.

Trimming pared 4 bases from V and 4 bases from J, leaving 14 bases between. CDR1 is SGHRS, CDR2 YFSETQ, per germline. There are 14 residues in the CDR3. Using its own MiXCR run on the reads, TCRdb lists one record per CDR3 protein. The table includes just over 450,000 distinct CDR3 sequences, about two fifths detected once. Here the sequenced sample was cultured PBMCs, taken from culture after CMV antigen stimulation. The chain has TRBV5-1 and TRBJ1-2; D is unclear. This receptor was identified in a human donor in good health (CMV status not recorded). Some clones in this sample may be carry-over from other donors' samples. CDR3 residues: CASSLGEGVYGYTF. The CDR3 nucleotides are TGCGCCAGCAGCCTGGGCGAAGGAGTCTATGGCTACACCTTC.